The table lists the clone carrying this T cell receptor (beta chain) with many counts. This specimen comes from a study of molecular identifiers for immune sequencing clone quantification. Naive CD8 library inputs spanned 20,000 to 1,000,000 sorted cells and 10%, 30% or 50% RNA. Naive CD8 T cell sorting was performed on the CD8+CD4-CCR7+CD45RA+ phenotype. Bulk libraries came from a prior protocol with listed TCR primers. TCRdb ran MiXCR on the PCR reads and lists one entry per CDR3 protein. The sample includes about half a million distinct CDR3 sequences, less than 30% of them seen just once. The germline CDR1 and CDR2 sequences are SGDLS and YYNGEE. V was clipped by 0 bases and J by 8 bases, with 15 bases between them. There are 15 residues in the CDR3.

The sample taken for sequencing was naive CD8+ T cells from blood, with Jurkat cell RNA spiked in. The subset was: FACS-sorted CD8+CD4-CCR7+CD45RA+ naive T cells. The sequence was collected from a human donor in good health. Some libraries in this study had Jurkat cell RNA spiked in. V gene TRBV9 combines with J gene TRBJ2-1; possibly TRBD1 or TRBD2 for D (5 bases each). CDR3: CASSVGGVGVHEQFF. CDR3 nucleotide sequence: TGTGCCAGCAGCGTAGGAGGGGTAGGGGTACATGAGCAGTTCTTC.